This TCR beta chain was sequenced during a study of blood T cell repertoires in COVID-19. Per germline, CDR1 SGHVS and CDR2 FNYEAQ. The CDR3 runs to 14 residues. The trim removed 5 bases at V and 5 bases at J, leaving 8 bases unmatched. The data were produced by immunoSEQ multiplex PCR, yet TCRdb's version contains in-frame clones alone and is incomplete. In the table there are around 260,000 clones, about 88% of which are singletons. This sequence was found in a man aged 60 to 75 who had recovered from COVID-19. The sample taken for sequencing was peripheral blood. The V and J genes are TRBV7-6 and TRBJ1-1; 7 bases agree with TRBD1. CDR3 in amino acids: CASSPDRVGTEAFF. The CDR3 DNA sequence: TGTGCCAGCAGCCCCGACAGGGTCGGGACTGAAGCTTTCTTT.